This T cell receptor (beta chain) emerged from a study of T cells in Graves' hyperthyroidism and ophthalmopathy. Study background: Sampling of peripheral blood happened at initial diagnosis, prior to any treatment. Study-level findings and limits: Patients with ophthalmopathy were separated from those with stable hyperthyroidism by a 13 V-J model. Most clonotypes expanded in thyroid above 0.001 were likewise present in blood.

TCR beta CDR3 regions were amplified from RNA. The study used the HTBI primer set for a first-round RT-PCR of the TCR CDR3. TCRdb itself ran the multiplex PCR reads through MiXCR, one entry per CDR3 protein. Here the sample spans fewer than 350,000 distinct CDR3 sequences, approximately 18% being singletons. This clonotype was seen a handful of times. The antigen remains unidentified. CDR3 size: 15 residues. V dropped 6 bases and J dropped 7; count of bases not matched to a gene: 12. CDR1 and CDR2 (germline): SGHRS, YFSETQ. PBMCs were collected from a 10 ml volume of fresh peripheral blood. J is TRBJ2-1 and V is TRBV5-1; TRBD2 agrees at 8 bases. The TCR originated in a woman between 45 and 65 years old with Graves' hyperthyroidism. The sample taken for sequencing was blood. The CDR3 sequence: CASKHSGLVTNEQFF. CDR3 sequence (DNA): TGCGCCAGCAAACACTCGGGACTAGTTACGAATGAGCAGTTCTTC.